Below are 3 T cell receptor beta chains sequenced from a single sample in a study of T cell responses to AZD1222 COVID-19 vaccine. The table came from immunoSEQ multiplex PCR; TCRdb's copy has only in-frame clones and leaves some out. In the table there are some 31,000 clones, roughly 90% of which are singletons. Material: peripheral blood, obtained 28 days after the second AZD1222 dose. Source of these receptors: an adult who received the AZD1222 COVID-19 vaccine.

V gene TRBV18 combines with J gene TRBJ1-2, with 12 nucleotides matching TRBD1. This CDR3 is built from 17 residues. CDR1 and CDR2 from the germline V gene are KGHSH and LQKENI. V lost 3 bases to trimming and J lost 3 bases; unmatched junction nucleotides: 8. The CDR3 DNA sequence: TGTGCCAGCTCACCCCCGGGACAGGGGGCCTTTTACTATGGCTACACCTTC. It specifies CASSPPGQGAFYYGYTF. Together with reference TRBV18 and TRBJ1-2, the CDR3 gives the full variable domain: NAGVMQNPRHLVRRRGQEARLRCSPMKGHSHVYWYRQLPEEGLKFMVYLQKENIIDESGMPKERFSAEFPKEGPSILRIQQVVRGDSAAYFCASSPPGQGAFYYGYTFGSGTRLTVV.

The V call is TRBV6-4, the J call TRBJ1-4; no reliable D call. The germline gives CDR1 MRHNA, CDR2 SNTAGT. The CDR3 is 11 amino acids. V lost 4 bases, J lost 13 bases, and 10 bases lay in between. In nucleotides, the CDR3 is TGTGCCAGCAGTGTAGAGGGTGCACTGTTTTTT. Its protein is CASSVEGALFF.

The chain couples TRBV7-9 to TRBJ1-1; no definite D call. V lost 2 bases, J lost 1 base, and 5 bases lay in between. Per the germline V gene, CDR1 is SEHNR and CDR2 is FQNEAQ (reference sequence). The CDR3 is 13 amino acids. The CDR3 nucleotides read TGTGCCAGCAGCTTAATGGAGAACACTGAAGCTTTCTTT. The encoded protein is CASSLMENTEAFF.